The 8 T cell receptor beta chains below were found in one sample sequenced in a study of identical twins. TCRdb re-called the 5' RACE reads with MiXCR, one entry per CDR3 protein. In the table there are hundreds of thousands of distinct CDR3 sequences, around 8.6% of which are singletons. These data were also reused for a study on yellow fever vaccine responses in identical twins.

Sequenced: PBMCs. Receptors were obtained from a woman aged 18-29 years in good health.

This clonotype occurred a few times. This chain connects TRBV5-1 to TRBJ1-4; D gene unclear. V lost 4 bases and J 3 bases, leaving 7 bases between the germline ends. This CDR3 has 13 residues. CDR1 SGHRS and CDR2 YFSETQ come from the germline V gene. The CDR3 spells CASSTGPNEKLFF. CDR3 coding DNA: TGCGCCAGCAGCACGGGTCCTAATGAAAAACTGTTTTTT.

This clonotype was counted a few times. The V and J genes are TRBV4-1 and TRBJ1-3; no clear D gene. Germline V gene data show CDR1 as MGHRA and CDR2 as YSYEKL. V lost 0 bases and J lost 2, with 8 bases in between. The length of the CDR3 is 15 residues. The CDR3 is CASSQEGLAGNTIYF. The CDR3 DNA reads as TGCGCCAGCAGCCAAGAAGGACTGGCTGGAAACACCATATATTTT.

The V gene is TRBV25-1, the J gene TRBJ2-1, with 10 positions matching TRBD1. CDR1 is MGHDK and CDR2 is SYGVNS in the germline V gene. CDR3 size: 16 residues. After removal of 2 bases from V and 6 bases from J, the junction contained 7 bases not matched to a gene. CDR3 sequence reads: CASSELGTGATNEQFF. Written as DNA, the CDR3 is TGTGCCAGCAGTGAACTAGGGACAGGGGCGACCAATGAGCAGTTCTTC.

This clonotype was counted ten times or more. The chain carries TRBV5-1 and TRBJ1-1; 7 nucleotides line up with TRBD1. The junction had 1 base not matched to a gene; V was cut back by 4 bases and J by 4 bases. This CDR3 is 12 amino acids long. Germline values: CDR1 SGHRS, CDR2 YFSETQ. CDR3 nucleotide sequence: TGCGCCAGCAGCACAGGGGCCACTGAAGCTTTCTTT. This codes for CASSTGATEAFF.

V usage is TRBV30 and J usage is TRBJ1-1; 7 bases fit TRBD1. CDR3 length: 12 amino acids. V shed 1 base, J shed 6 bases, and the junction held 2 bases outside the gene matches. Per the germline V gene, CDR1 is GTSNPN and CDR2 is SVGIG (reference sequence). CDR3 region: CAWSAGGAEAFF. In DNA form, the CDR3 reads TGTGCCTGGAGTGCAGGGGGGGCTGAAGCTTTCTTT.

The chain uses TRBV18 and TRBJ2-3; D remains ambiguous. Germline CDR1 KGHSH, CDR2 LQKENI. V was pared by 4 bases and J by 4 bases, with 9 bases between. The CDR3 is 13 residues long. In DNA, the CDR3 is TGTGCCAGCTCACGACTGGGCTCAGATACGCAGTATTTT. Encoded protein: CASSRLGSDTQYF.

The chain recombines TRBV6-5 with TRBJ2-1; 9 bases match TRBD2. The length of the CDR3 is 16 residues. Germline V lookup: CDR1 MNHEY, CDR2 SVGAGI. V lost 3 bases and J lost 9; bases outside the gene matches: 12. The CDR3 loop is CASSYRVPSGTSEQFF. CDR3 nucleotide sequence: TGTGCCAGCAGTTATCGGGTCCCTAGCGGGACGAGTGAGCAGTTCTTC.

This clonotype was counted between two and nine times. This sequence joins TRBV18 and TRBJ2-7; 7 bases map to TRBD2. The ends lost 3 bases at V and 2 bases at J; junction bases unmatched: 4. The CDR3 is 14 amino acids. Germline loops: CDR1 KGHSH, CDR2 LQKENI. CDR3 in DNA: TGTGCCAGCTCACCTCTAGCGGAGGCCTACGAGCAGTACTTC. Translating it yields CASSPLAEAYEQYF.